This TCR beta chain was sequenced in a study of blood T cells in healthy people across ages. This CDR3 has 15 amino acids. The germline gives CDR1 MDHEN, CDR2 SYDVKM. A J-beta primer mix and a sample-barcoded 5' primer were used in a second PCR of about 6 to 12 cycles. A tag from a template-switch adaptor with 12 random nucleotides marked each cDNA molecule. TCRdb re-called the 5' RACE reads through MiXCR, storing one row per CDR3 protein. The profile shows roughly 680,000 distinct CDR3 sequences, approximately 52% of them singletons. This clonotype was seen just once. A single base separates this from a much larger clone, so it may be a read error.

The clonotype was recovered from a woman of 80 years or more in good health. The sample comprised blood. V is TRBV28 and J is TRBJ1-6; 9 bases map to TRBD1. The CDR3 loop reads CAGSSPGTGISPLHF. For the CDR3, the DNA is TGTGCCGGCAGTTCCCCGGGGACAGGGATCTCACCCCTCCACTTT.